The 18 T cell receptor beta chains below all came from one sample that was sequenced in a study of cytomegalovirus exposure and HLA in healthy donors. 60 Vbeta and 13 Jbeta primers were used in PCR. Sequenced by immunoSEQ multiplex PCR; TCRdb stores in-frame clones only, minus some. The repertoire includes under 150,000 clones, under 85% of them detected once, and around 1.6% sits in the top ten. The sequencing input was PBMCs. Receptor source: a woman younger than 30 in good health and CMV-seronegative.

A few counts support this clone. This chain links TRBV29-1 with TRBJ2-3; possible D gene TRBD1, 5 bases. The CDR3 is made up of 13 amino acids. Trimming took 5 bases from V and 6 from J, leaving 15 bases between them. Germline loops: CDR1 SQVTM, CDR2 ANQGSEA. CDR3 sequence reads: CSVTPRVADTQYF. The DNA for the CDR3 is TGCAGCGTTACCCCCAGGGTGGCGGATACGCAGTATTTT.

This chain connects TRBV20-1 to TRBJ1-2, with no clear D. The CDR3 is made up of 10 amino acids. V was trimmed by 6 bases and J by 8 bases, leaving 10 bases between them. From germline, CDR1 is DFQATT and CDR2 SNEGSKA (reference sequence). The CDR3 DNA reads TGCAGTGCCTCCGGGGTCGGCTACACCTTC. Amino acid sequence: CSASGVGYTF.

The chain uses TRBV14 and TRBJ2-7, with D perhaps matching TRBD1 (6 bases). V lost 1 base to trimming and J lost 7 bases, with 14 bases between them. Germline lookup yields CDR1 SGHDN and CDR2 FVKESK. CDR3 size: 14 residues. Here the CDR3 reads CASSQGTGLGEQYF. In DNA form, the CDR3 reads TGTGCCAGCAGCCAAGGTACAGGGCTGGGGGAGCAGTACTTC.

The chain couples TRBV5-1 to TRBJ1-6; D not certain. Deletions cut 4 bases from V and 7 bases from J, with 12 bases between. Germline V gives CDR1 SGHRS, CDR2 YFSETQ. CDR3 length: 14 amino acids. CDR3 region: CASSAGLVNSPLHF. CDR3 sequence (DNA): TGCGCCAGCAGCGCCGGACTGGTGAATTCACCCCTCCACTTT.

The chain carries TRBV5-5 and TRBJ2-1; D might be TRBD2 (5 bases). The CDR3 extends over 16 amino acids. V was cut by 4 bases and J by 9 bases, with 23 bases left in between. In germline, CDR1 is SGHKS, CDR2 YYEKEE (reference sequence). CDR3 amino acids: CASSPEMGGLMAEQFF. The CDR3 coding sequence is TGTGCCAGCAGCCCTGAGATGGGTGGACTTATGGCTGAGCAGTTCTTC.

This chain links TRBV2 with TRBJ1-2; maybe TRBD1 (5 bases). Trimming removed 3 bases from V and 8 bases from J, with 19 bases in between. Germline CDR1 reads SNHLY; CDR2 reads FYNNEI. The CDR3 runs 15 residues. The CDR3 here is CASSELHEGVGGYTF. The CDR3 DNA reads as TGTGCCAGCAGTGAGCTCCATGAAGGGGTGGGAGGCTACACCTTC.

The rearrangement uses TRBV5-6 and TRBJ2-3; tentatively, D is TRBD2 (5 bases). The CDR3 covers 17 residues. V was clipped by 4 bases and J by 0 bases, with 18 bases between them. Germline V gene sequence: CDR1 SGHDT, CDR2 YYEEEE. In DNA, the CDR3 is TGTGCCAGCAGCCCTGAGCGGTTATCATCTAGCACAGATACGCAGTATTTT. This codes for CASSPERLSSSTDTQYF.

The rearrangement links TRBV5-1 to TRBJ2-2, with TRBD1 as a possible D gene (5 bases). Trimming removed 5 bases from V and 6 bases from J, with 11 bases in between. The germline CDR1 and CDR2 sequences are SGHRS and YFSETQ. The CDR3 is 13 amino acids. CDR3 protein: CASSVQAAGELFF. CDR3 DNA sequence: TGCGCCAGCAGTGTACAGGCGGCCGGGGAGCTGTTTTTT.

J is TRBJ1-2 and V is TRBV5-1; possibly TRBD1 for D (5 bases). Looked up from germline, CDR1 is SGHRS and CDR2 is YFSETQ. Deletions cut 5 bases from V and 7 bases from J, with 12 bases between. This CDR3 has 12 residues. CDR3 DNA sequence: TGCGCCAGCAGGACAGACATCTTTGGCTACACCTTC. It codes for CASRTDIFGYTF. Drawing the rest from reference TRBV5-1 and TRBJ1-2, the complete variable domain is KAGVTQTPRYLIKTRGQQVTLSCSPISGHRSVSWYQQTPGQGLQFLFEYFSETQRNKGNFPGRFSGRQFSNSRSEMNVSTLELGDSALYLCASRTDIFGYTFGSGTRLTVV.

This chain joins TRBV2 and TRBJ1-5; 9 bases agree with TRBD1. The CDR3 extends over 14 amino acids. Germline-derived CDR1 and CDR2 are SNHLY and FYNNEI. V shed 6 bases and J 5 bases; nucleotides not matched to a gene: 5. CDR3 in amino acids: CASSATGGHQPQHF. The CDR3 DNA is TGTGCCAGCAGCGCAACAGGGGGCCATCAGCCCCAGCATTTT.

This clone was seen a handful of times. The chain uses TRBV30 and TRBJ2-5; D is possibly TRBD2 (6 bases). Germline CDR1 GTSNPN, CDR2 SVGIG (reference sequence). Trimming stripped 3 bases from V and 4 bases from J, with 21 bases between. This CDR3 region has 16 residues. CDR3 in DNA: TGTGCCTGGAGGAAGGGCAGCGGGCTGTCGTCAGAGACCCAGTACTTC. Its translation is CAWRKGSGLSSETQYF.

This clone was counted ten times or more. At one end, the junction sequence differs from germline, possibly due to a read error. The chain joins TRBV5-8 to TRBJ2-2; D possibly corresponds to TRBD1 (6 bases). Germline V gene sequence: CDR1 SGHTS, CDR2 YDEGEE. This CDR3 has 12 residues. The CDR3 protein is CASSWTVGGLFF. For the CDR3, the DNA is TGTGCCAGCAGCTGGACAGTTGGGGGGCTGTTTTTT.

This clone has more than one count but fewer than ten. The J gene is TRBJ1-1, the V gene TRBV5-1; D is perhaps TRBD1 (6 bases). V was shortened by 0 bases and J by 11 bases, with 17 bases between the two germline ends. The V gene's germline CDR1 is SGHRS and CDR2 YFSETQ. The CDR3 runs to 14 residues. This CDR3 is CASSLAAGAFGAFF. As DNA, the CDR3 is TGCGCCAGCAGCTTGGCGGCAGGGGCCTTTGGGGCTTTCTTT.

A remark on this clone: One end of the junction fails to match germline, which may point to a read error. The rearrangement links TRBV7-7 to TRBJ2-1, with 7 positions matching TRBD1. The CDR3 covers 15 residues. CDR1 and CDR2 from the germline V gene are SSHAT and FNYEAQ (reference sequence). The CDR3 region is CASSLGTDYYNEQFF. CDR3 nucleotide sequence: TGTGCTAGCAGCCTAGGGACAGATTACTACAATGAGCAGTTCTTC.

This chain links TRBV13 with TRBJ2-7, with D perhaps TRBD2 (6 bases). The CDR3 covers 14 residues. V was trimmed by 6 bases and J by 4 bases, leaving 16 bases between them. Germline V lookup: CDR1 PRHDT, CDR2 FYEKMQ (reference sequence). The CDR3 loop reads CASSWGETVYEQYF. The CDR3 DNA sequence: TGTGCCAGCAGTTGGGGGGAAACGGTGTACGAGCAGTACTTC. Together with reference TRBV13 and TRBJ2-7, the CDR3 gives the full variable domain: AAGVIQSPRHLIKEKRETATLKCYPIPRHDTVYWYQQGPGQDPQFLISFYEKMQSDKGSIPDRFSAQQFSDYHSELNMSSLELGDSALYFCASSWGETVYEQYFGPGTRLTVT.

The rearrangement joins TRBV11-2 to TRBJ2-7; no definite D call. V gave up 1 base and J gave up 2 bases, with 9 bases separating them. Germline loops: CDR1 SGHAT, CDR2 FQNNGV. There are 14 residues in the CDR3. CDR3: CASSLVVDAYEQYF. The CDR3 DNA is TGTGCCAGCAGCTTAGTAGTCGATGCCTACGAGCAGTACTTC.

V and J are TRBV2 and TRBJ2-5, with 14 positions matching TRBD2. The V gene end was trimmed by 3 bases and the J gene end by 3 bases; junction bases not matched to a gene: 3. Germline V gene sequence: CDR1 SNHLY, CDR2 FYNNEI. The CDR3 has 16 amino acids. CDR3: CASSDMGLAGEETQYF. In DNA form, the CDR3 reads TGTGCCAGCAGTGACATGGGACTAGCGGGGGAAGAGACCCAGTACTTC. The whole variable domain, remainder taken from reference TRBV2 and TRBJ2-5, is EPEVTQTPSHQVTQMGQEVILRCVPISNHLYFYWYRQILGQKVEFLVSFYNNEISEKSEIFDDQFSVERPDGSNFTLKIRSTKLEDSAMYFCASSDMGLAGEETQYFGPGTRLLVL.

The chain has TRBV7-6 and TRBJ2-1; D gene unclear. The germline CDR1 and CDR2 sequences are SGHVS and FNYEAQ. This CDR3 has 15 residues. Trimming pared 1 base from V and 8 bases from J, leaving 15 bases between. The CDR3 coding sequence is TGTGCCAGCAGCTTAGGTAGTACGGAGATCGATGAGCAGTTCTTC. Translating gives CASSLGSTEIDEQFF.